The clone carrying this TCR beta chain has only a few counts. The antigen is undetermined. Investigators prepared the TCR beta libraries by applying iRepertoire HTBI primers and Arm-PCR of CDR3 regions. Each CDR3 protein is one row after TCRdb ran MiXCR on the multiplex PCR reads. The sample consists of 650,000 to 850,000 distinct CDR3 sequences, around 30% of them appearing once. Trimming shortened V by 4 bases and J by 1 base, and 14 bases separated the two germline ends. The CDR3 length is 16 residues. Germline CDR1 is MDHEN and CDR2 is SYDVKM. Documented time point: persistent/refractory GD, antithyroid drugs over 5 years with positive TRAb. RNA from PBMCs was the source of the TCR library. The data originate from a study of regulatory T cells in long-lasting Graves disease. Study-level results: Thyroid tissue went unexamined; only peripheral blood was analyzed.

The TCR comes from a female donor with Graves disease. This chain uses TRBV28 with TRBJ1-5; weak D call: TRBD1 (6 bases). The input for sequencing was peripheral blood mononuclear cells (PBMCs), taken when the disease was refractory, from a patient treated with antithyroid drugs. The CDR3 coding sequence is TGTGCCAGCAGTTCCAAGGGGGGGTGGAGCAATCAGCCCCAGCATTTT. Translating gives CASSSKGGWSNQPQHF. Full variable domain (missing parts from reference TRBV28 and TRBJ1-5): DVKVTQSSRYLVKRTGEKVFLECVQDMDHENMFWYRQDPGLGLRLIYFSYDVKMKEKGDIPEGYSVSREKKERFSLILESASTNQTSMYLCASSSKGGWSNQPQHFGDGTRLSIL.